Below, 7 T cell receptor beta chains from the same sample are listed, as sequenced in a study of T cell repertoires in cytomegalovirus infection. No antigen has been assigned to these receptors. TCRdb re-derived calls from the reads in MiXCR, one entry per CDR3 protein. The profile shows a few hundred thousand distinct CDR3 sequences, approximately 40% of them singletons. Here the sequenced sample was cultured PBMCs, taken from culture after CMV antigen stimulation. The receptors derive from a human donor in good health (CMV status not recorded). Some clones in this sample may be carry-over from other donors' samples.

This clonotype was counted many times. The rearrangement links TRBV7-2 to TRBJ2-7, with D possibly being TRBD1 or TRBD2 (6 bases each). V was trimmed by 6 bases and J by 0 bases, leaving 12 bases between them. Germline V CDR1 and CDR2: SGHTA, FQGNSA. The CDR3 contains 14 residues. CDR3 DNA: TGTGCCAGCAGTCAGAAGGGGGGCTCCTACGAGCAGTACTTC. It encodes CASSQKGGSYEQYF.

V usage is TRBV7-2 and J usage is TRBJ1-6, with D possibly being TRBD1 (6 bases). This CDR3 is built from 14 residues. The V gene lost 5 bases and the J gene lost 8 bases, with 13 bases spanning the gap. Germline V lookup: CDR1 SGHTA, CDR2 FQGNSA. The CDR3 DNA follows: TGTGCCAGCAGCAGACAGGCGGGATATTCACCCCTCCACTTT. It codes for CASSRQAGYSPLHF.

This clonotype was observed a handful of times. The chain is built from TRBV6-1 and TRBJ2-6; no definite D call. There are 13 residues in the CDR3. Per the germline V gene, CDR1 is MNHNS and CDR2 is SASEGT. Trimming pared 8 bases from V and 0 bases from J, leaving 5 bases between. CDR3 nucleotides: TGTGCCAGCGTGGGCTCTGGGGCCAACGTCCTGACTTTC. The encoded protein is CASVGSGANVLTF.

This clonotype was recorded a few times. V gene TRBV24-1 combines with J gene TRBJ2-3, with no clear D. Germline V lookup: CDR1 KGHDR, CDR2 SFDVKD. The CDR3 contains 13 residues. V was pared by 2 bases and J by 6 bases, with 8 bases between. CDR3 coding DNA: TGTGCCACCAGTGATTCTTACCAGGATACGCAGTATTTT. Encoded protein: CATSDSYQDTQYF.

V usage is TRBV7-2 and J usage is TRBJ2-7, with D unresolved. Trimming stripped 1 base from V and 5 bases from J, with 15 bases between. This CDR3 comprises 15 residues. The germline V gene encodes CDR1 SGHTA and CDR2 FQGNSA. The CDR3 sequence: CASSLGTSESHEQYF. Here the CDR3 DNA reads TGTGCCAGCAGCTTAGGCACTTCAGAAAGCCACGAGCAGTACTTC.

The chain recombines TRBV2 with TRBJ1-1; TRBD1 aligns across 7 bases. The CDR3 covers 13 residues. J was trimmed by 4 bases and V by 6 bases; bases with no gene match: 5. CDR1 and CDR2 from the germline V gene are SNHLY and FYNNEI. The CDR3 loop reads CASRPTGVTEAFF. In DNA, the CDR3 is TGTGCCAGCAGACCCACAGGGGTCACTGAAGCTTTCTTT.

This chain links TRBV6-2 or TRBV6-3 with TRBJ2-1; D gene ambiguous. Deletions cut 2 bases from V and 2 bases from J, with 7 bases between. Germline V gene data show CDR1 as MNHEY and CDR2 as SVGEGT. The length of the CDR3 is 14 residues. CDR3 in DNA: TGTGCCAGCAGTTACCTGCCGACCTACAATGAGCAGTTCTTC. Amino acids: CASSYLPTYNEQFF.